This T cell receptor beta chain was obtained from a study of blood T cells in healthy people across ages. Overall study results and limits: Whereas aged donors had fewer naive CD4+ cells, long-lived donors had more of them and higher diversity.

A remark on this clonotype: Its antigen is currently unknown.

For every donor, a draw yielded roughly 9.3 milliliters of peripheral blood. Using a J-beta primer mix together with a sample-barcoded 5' primer, a second PCR was run for about 6 to 12 cycles. One entry per CDR3 protein results from TCRdb running MiXCR on the 5' RACE reads. The table shows fewer than 1,000,000 distinct CDR3 sequences, with about 46% occurring only once. CDR1 and CDR2 from the germline V gene are KGHDR and SFDVKD. V was shortened by 10 bases and J by 7 bases, with 25 bases between the two germline ends. The CDR3 totals 15 residues. The chain joins TRBV24-1 to TRBJ2-7; tentatively, D is TRBD2 (6 bases). This clonotype was obtained from a man older than 75 in good health. Sequencing input: blood. The CDR3 reads CATSGSGDLYNEQYF. The CDR3 nucleotides are TGTGCCACGAGCGGCTCGGGGGATTTATACAATGAGCAGTACTTC.